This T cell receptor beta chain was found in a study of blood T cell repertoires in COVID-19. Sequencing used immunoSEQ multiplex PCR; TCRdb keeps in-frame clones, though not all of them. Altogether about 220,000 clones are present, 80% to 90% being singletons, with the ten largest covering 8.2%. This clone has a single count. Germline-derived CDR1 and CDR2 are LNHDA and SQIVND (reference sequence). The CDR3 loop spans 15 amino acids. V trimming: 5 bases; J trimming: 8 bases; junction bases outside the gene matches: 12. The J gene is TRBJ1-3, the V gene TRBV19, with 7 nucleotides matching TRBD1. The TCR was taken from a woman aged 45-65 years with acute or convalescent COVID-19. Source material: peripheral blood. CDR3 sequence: CASSRTGPLQDTIYF. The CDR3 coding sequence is TGTGCCAGTAGTCGGACAGGACCTTTGCAAGACACCATATATTTT. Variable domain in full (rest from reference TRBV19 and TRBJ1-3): DGGITQSPKYLFRKEGQNVTLSCEQNLNHDAMYWYRQDPGQGLRLIYYSQIVNDFQKGDIAEGYSVSREKKESFPLTVTSAQKNPTAFYLCASSRTGPLQDTIYFGEGSWLTVV.